These 28 T cell receptor beta chains came from one sample sequenced in a study of blood T cell repertoires in COVID-19. Profiled with immunoSEQ multiplex PCR; TCRdb holds only in-frame clones, not every one. Of some 150,000 clones in the sample, almost 90% were seen once. The sequenced material came from peripheral blood. The receptor source for this set is a human donor in a cohort sampled during active COVID-19.

This clone was seen more than once but under ten times. The V and J genes are TRBV29-1 and TRBJ1-2; no clear D gene. Trimming took 3 bases from V and 8 from J, leaving 7 bases between them. The germline V gene encodes CDR1 SQVTM and CDR2 ANQGSEA. CDR3 length: 10 amino acids. DNA for the CDR3: TGCAGCGTTGATGCACACGGCTACACCTTC. Protein sequence: CSVDAHGYTF.

The CDR3 DNA follows: TGTGCCAGCAGCCTTCTAGTGGGACTAGAAGAAGAGACCCAGTACTTC. This codes for CASSLLVGLEEETQYF. The rearrangement joins TRBV3-1 (or the pseudogene TRBV3-2) to TRBJ2-5, with TRBD2 matching 8 bases. With 4 bases clipped from V and 3 bases from J, the junction kept 10 bases outside the gene matches. CDR1 LGHDT and CDR2 YNNKEL come from the germline V gene (reference sequence). This CDR3 comprises 16 residues.

This chain uses TRBV6-1 with TRBJ2-1; D is possibly TRBD2 (6 bases). The CDR3 covers 16 residues. Germline V gene sequence: CDR1 MNHNS, CDR2 SASEGT. V was clipped by 4 bases and J by 2 bases, with 15 bases between them. The DNA for the CDR3 is TGTGCCAGCAGTGCCTCACATAGCGGTCCCTACAATGAGCAGTTCTTC. This gives the protein CASSASHSGPYNEQFF.

This chain joins TRBV29-1 and TRBJ1-6; TRBD1 matches 7 bases. This CDR3 spans 13 amino acids. V shed 6 bases and J 10 bases; nucleotides not matched to a gene: 9. The germline gives CDR1 SQVTM, CDR2 ANQGSEA. CDR3 coding DNA: TGCAGCGTGAAGACAGGGATTGGATCACCCCTCCACTTT. It translates to CSVKTGIGSPLHF.

This clone was counted a few times. Here the CDR3 reads CSVGQPLGPYF. The CDR3 nucleotides read TGCAGCGTTGGACAGCCGCTGGGTCCGTACTTC. The V call is TRBV29-1, the J call TRBJ2-7, with D tentatively TRBD1 (5 bases). This CDR3 is 11 amino acids long. Trimming left V 4 bases short and J 12 bases short, with 16 bases between. CDR1 is SQVTM and CDR2 is ANQGSEA in the germline V gene.

The chain uses TRBV30 and TRBJ2-2; D is possibly TRBD2 (5 bases). The V gene lost 2 bases and the J gene lost 4 bases, with 11 bases spanning the gap. The germline CDR1 and CDR2 sequences are GTSNPN and SVGIG (reference sequence). This CDR3 region has 14 residues. This chain's CDR3 is CAWSRGRGTGELFF. The CDR3 coding sequence is TGTGCCTGGAGTAGAGGACGGGGCACCGGGGAGCTGTTTTTT.

The rearrangement uses TRBV19 and TRBJ2-5; no firm D call. Germline-derived CDR1 and CDR2 are LNHDA and SQIVND (reference sequence). The CDR3 covers 15 residues. The V gene lost 3 bases and the J gene lost 2 bases, with 13 bases spanning the gap. The CDR3 is CASSMKQLRQETQYF. CDR3 nucleotides: TGTGCCAGTAGTATGAAGCAATTACGGCAAGAGACCCAGTACTTC.

The chain uses TRBV6-4 and TRBJ2-6; D is perhaps TRBD1 (6 bases). From germline, CDR1 is MRHNA and CDR2 SNTAGT. Trimming took 3 bases from V and 0 from J, leaving 15 bases between them. CDR3 length equals 18 residues. The CDR3 here is CASSEEETGPSGANVLTF. CDR3 DNA sequence: TGTGCCAGCAGTGAGGAGGAGACAGGACCCTCTGGGGCCAACGTCCTGACTTTC.

This chain links TRBV6-2 or TRBV6-3 with TRBJ2-7; 9 bases fit TRBD1. V was clipped by 5 bases and J by 2 bases; unmatched bases: 13. This CDR3 is 17 amino acids long. The V gene's germline CDR1 is MNHEY and CDR2 SVGEGT. DNA for the CDR3: TGTGCCAGCAGTAGCCCAACCGGGACAGGGACCCCCTACGAGCAGTACTTC. This codes for CASSSPTGTGTPYEQYF.

Worth noting for this clone: The sample carries other DNA sequences with the same CDR3. V gene TRBV10-2 combines with J gene TRBJ1-1; the match to TRBD1 covers 8 bases. CDR1 is WSHSY and CDR2 is SAAADI in the germline V gene. With 6 bases clipped from V and 6 bases from J, the junction kept 6 bases outside the gene matches. The CDR3 is made up of 13 amino acids. The CDR3 coding sequence is TGCGCCAGCAGAAAGGACAGGGTGTCTGAAGCTTTCTTT. Translated, it gives CASRKDRVSEAFF.

The chain employs TRBV28 and TRBJ2-7; 8 bases match TRBD2. Germline V gives CDR1 MDHEN, CDR2 SYDVKM. With V trimmed by 2 bases and J by 9 bases, 15 bases remained unmatched. This CDR3 region has 16 residues. This chain's CDR3 is CASSLEATAGGRGQYF. CDR3 bases: TGTGCCAGCAGTTTAGAGGCTACTGCGGGGGGCCGCGGGCAGTACTTC.

V gene TRBV19 combines with J gene TRBJ2-2; a weak D match, TRBD1 (5 bases). Germline CDR1 LNHDA, CDR2 SQIVND (reference sequence). Between the trimmed V and J ends, which lost 6 bases and 5 bases, there was a span of 16 bases. CDR3 length: 15 amino acids. The CDR3 DNA sequence: TGTGCCAGTAGGACCGGTGGGGCCAATACCGGGGAGCTGTTTTTT. It yields the protein CASRTGGANTGELFF.

V and J are TRBV28 and TRBJ1-2, with 9 bases aligning to TRBD1. This CDR3 has 15 amino acids. After removal of 6 bases from V and 8 bases from J, the junction contained 13 bases not matched to a gene. Germline lookup yields CDR1 MDHEN and CDR2 SYDVKM. The CDR3 DNA follows: TGTGCCAGCAGCTTTCCGGGACAGGGAAAAGGCGGCTACACCTTC. It yields the protein CASSFPGQGKGGYTF.

This chain connects TRBV5-6 to TRBJ1-3, with 7 bases lining up with TRBD1. The J segment lost 5 bases and the V segment lost 4 bases, leaving 3 bases of the junction unmatched. From germline, CDR1 is SGHDT and CDR2 YYEEEE. This CDR3 region has 13 residues. CDR3 bases: TGTGCCAGCAGCCGGGGACAGCGAAACACCATATATTTT. This codes for CASSRGQRNTIYF.

This clone has only one observation. The gene calls are TRBV5-8 and TRBJ2-5; TRBD1 matches at 9 bases. CDR3 length: 15 residues. V was pared by 4 bases and J by 4 bases, with 8 bases of the junction left unmatched. Germline CDR1 reads SGHTS; CDR2 reads YDEGEE. In nucleotides, the CDR3 is TGTGCCAGCAGCCTGACCGGGACAGGGCTAGAGACCCAGTACTTC. Translated, it gives CASSLTGTGLETQYF.

The rearrangement joins TRBV5-1 to TRBJ2-3; 7 bases map to TRBD2. V was pared by 1 base and J by 6 bases, with 14 bases of the junction left unmatched. Looked up from germline, CDR1 is SGHRS and CDR2 is YFSETQ. This CDR3 spans 17 amino acids. The CDR3: CASSLWEGPGSRDTQYF. CDR3 DNA: TGCGCCAGCAGCTTGTGGGAGGGGCCCGGTAGTAGGGATACGCAGTATTTT.

The chain has TRBV7-6 and TRBJ2-1; 13 bases map to TRBD2. The germline gives CDR1 SGHVS, CDR2 FNYEAQ. CDR3 size: 19 residues. The V and J ends lost 5 bases and 0 bases, in that order; junction bases with no gene match: 10. Written as DNA, the CDR3 is TGTGCCAGCAGCCGGACTAGCGGGGGCCTGATGAGCTCCTACAATGAGCAGTTCTTC. Translated: CASSRTSGGLMSSYNEQFF.

The rearrangement uses TRBV29-1 and TRBJ2-3; 7 bases map to TRBD1. After removal of 6 bases from V and 7 bases from J, the junction contained 13 bases not matched to a gene. The germline V gene has CDR1 SQVTM and CDR2 ANQGSEA. CDR3 length: 14 residues. The CDR3 loop reads CSVERGLEYNTQYF. CDR3 nucleotide sequence: TGCAGCGTGGAGAGGGGGCTCGAATACAATACGCAGTATTTT.

The V gene is TRBV27, the J gene TRBJ2-2; 9 nucleotides agree with TRBD1. V lost 4 bases to trimming and J lost 5 bases; unmatched junction nucleotides: 5. The CDR3 loop spans 15 amino acids. Germline CDR1 reads MNHEY; CDR2 reads SMNVEV (reference sequence). This CDR3 is CASSWGQGGTGELFF. The CDR3 region has the DNA TGTGCCAGCAGTTGGGGACAGGGAGGAACCGGGGAGCTGTTTTTT.

V and J are TRBV19 and TRBJ2-1, with D perhaps matching TRBD2 (6 bases). Germline V gene lookup returns CDR1 LNHDA and CDR2 SQIVND (reference sequence). V lost 3 bases and J 8 bases, leaving 14 bases between the germline ends. The CDR3 totals 14 residues. CDR3 sequence reads: CASSIVGPGDEQFF. The CDR3 coding sequence is TGTGCCAGTAGTATTGTCGGGCCGGGGGATGAGCAGTTCTTC.

The CDR3 loop is CSVAVTEAFF. For the CDR3, the DNA is TGCAGCGTGGCGGTCACTGAAGCTTTCTTT. V is TRBV29-1 and J is TRBJ1-1; D unclear. The germline V and J ends were trimmed by 6 bases and 4 bases, with 6 bases remaining between them. This CDR3 has 10 amino acids. Germline V gene sequence: CDR1 SQVTM, CDR2 ANQGSEA.

The DNA for the CDR3 is TGTGCCAGCAGCGCCCGAGCATACCTCTCCTACGAGCAGTACTTC. This sequence encodes CASSARAYLSYEQYF. The chain recombines TRBV7-6 with TRBJ2-7; unclear D gene. The CDR3 has 15 residues. Germline CDR1 reads SGHVS; CDR2 reads FNYEAQ. V was shortened by 5 bases and J by 0 bases, with 14 bases between the two germline ends.

The genes are TRBV5-1 and TRBJ1-2, with D unclear. V was cut by 3 bases and J by 8 bases, with 20 bases left in between. Germline values: CDR1 SGHRS, CDR2 YFSETQ. The CDR3 runs to 15 residues. CDR3 sequence reads: CASSSEGRGFEGYTF. CDR3 sequence (DNA): TGCGCCAGCAGCTCGGAGGGCCGGGGATTCGAGGGCTACACCTTC.

This clone was picked up one time. The gene calls are TRBV7-3 and TRBJ1-1; D is unresolved. The CDR3 is 13 amino acids. Germline V lookup: CDR1 SGHTA, CDR2 FQGTGA. Between the trimmed V and J ends, which lost 0 bases and 4 bases, there was a span of 6 bases. The CDR3 protein is CASSLTRITEAFF. In nucleotides, the CDR3 is TGTGCCAGCAGCTTAACGAGGATCACTGAAGCTTTCTTT.

The chain uses TRBV24-1 and TRBJ1-6; D not resolved. CDR1 KGHDR and CDR2 SFDVKD come from the germline V gene. CDR3 length: 14 residues. With 2 bases removed from V and 7 bases from J, the gap between germline ends came to 8 bases. This CDR3 is CATSDSQINSPLHF. CDR3 DNA sequence: TGTGCCACCAGTGATTCACAGATAAATTCACCCCTCCACTTT.

The genes are TRBV7-3 and TRBJ2-5; 11 bases are shared with TRBD2. This CDR3 comprises 17 residues. The V and J ends lost 5 bases and 5 bases, in that order; junction bases with no gene match: 13. The V gene's germline CDR1 is SGHTA and CDR2 FQGTGA. The CDR3 loop is CASSLGRTSGSKETQYF. The CDR3 DNA follows: TGTGCCAGCAGCCTAGGGAGGACTAGCGGGTCGAAGGAGACCCAGTACTTC. Complete variable domain (other parts from reference TRBV7-3 and TRBJ2-5): GAGVSQTPSNKVTEKGKYVELRCDPISGHTALYWYRQSLGQGPEFLIYFQGTGAADDSGLPNDRFFAVRPEGSVSTLKIQRTERGDSAVYLCASSLGRTSGSKETQYFGPGTRLLVL.

This rearrangement joins TRBV29-1 to TRBJ2-7; TRBD2 agrees at 8 bases. The CDR3 length is 14 residues. The J segment lost 1 base and the V segment lost 3 bases, leaving 5 bases of the junction unmatched. CDR1 and CDR2 from the germline V gene are SQVTM and ANQGSEA. CDR3 protein: CSVDGAGVSYEQYF. The CDR3 DNA follows: TGCAGCGTTGATGGAGCGGGGGTTTCCTACGAGCAGTACTTC.

The rearrangement uses TRBV18 and TRBJ2-7, with TRBD1 as a possible D gene (6 bases). CDR1 is KGHSH, CDR2 LQKENI, per germline. This CDR3 is 13 amino acids long. V gave up 4 bases and J gave up 6 bases, with 13 bases separating them. The CDR3 is CASSLRQDGEQYF. The CDR3 DNA reads TGTGCCAGCTCACTCCGACAGGACGGCGAGCAGTACTTC.